This T cell receptor (beta chain) derives from a study of beta chain features in type 1 diabetes. Trimming left V 3 bases short and J 1 base short, with 10 bases between. The CDR3 spans 14 residues. The germline V gene encodes CDR1 SGHRS and CDR2 YFSETQ. Reverse transcribing all isolated RNA meant expressed TCRB transcripts were sequenced. An average of about 3.5 million reads was obtained for naive, central memory and regulatory T cell samples. Some clones are missing from TCRdb's copy, which holds only in-frame ones; the method was immunoSEQ multiplex PCR. The sample consists of roughly 150,000 clones, roughly 10% of them appearing once. Comment on this clone: Its antigen is unidentified.

Study-wide results and limits: Researchers report that Type 1 diabetes patients had moderately but significantly shorter TCRB CDR3s across all four CD4+ subsets. The cDNA sequencing approach could over-represent high-TCR-expressing cells.

The TCR originated in a woman in her 30s with type 1 diabetes. The gene calls are TRBV5-1 and TRBJ1-1; tentatively, D is TRBD1 (5 bases). Specimen: central memory CD4+ T cells from blood. The CDR3 loop reads CASSSQGQNTEAFF. Here the CDR3 DNA reads TGCGCCAGCAGCTCCCAGGGTCAGAACACTGAAGCTTTCTTT.